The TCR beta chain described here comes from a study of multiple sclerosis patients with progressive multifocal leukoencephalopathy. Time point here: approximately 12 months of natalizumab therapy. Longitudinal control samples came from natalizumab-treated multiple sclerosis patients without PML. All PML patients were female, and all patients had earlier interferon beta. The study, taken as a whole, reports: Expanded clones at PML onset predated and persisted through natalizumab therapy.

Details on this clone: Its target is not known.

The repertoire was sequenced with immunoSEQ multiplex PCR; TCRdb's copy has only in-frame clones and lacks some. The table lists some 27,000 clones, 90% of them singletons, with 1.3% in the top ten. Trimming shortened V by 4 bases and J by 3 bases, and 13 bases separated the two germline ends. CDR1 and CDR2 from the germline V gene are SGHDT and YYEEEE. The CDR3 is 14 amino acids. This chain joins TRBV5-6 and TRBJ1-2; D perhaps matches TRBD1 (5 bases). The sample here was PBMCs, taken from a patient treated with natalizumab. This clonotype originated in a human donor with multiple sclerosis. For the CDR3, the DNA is TGTGCCAGCAGCCCTCTGGGGCAATACTATGGCTACACCTTC. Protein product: CASSPLGQYYGYTF.